The rows below give T cell receptor beta chains drawn from one sample of a study of neoadjuvant nivolumab and ipilimumab in lung cancer. Clones were read by immunoSEQ multiplex PCR, and TCRdb kept only the in-frame ones, dropping some. The data hold about 26,000 clones, with approximately 84% observed a single time. The source material was peripheral blood, sampled before neoadjuvant nivolumab, alone or with ipilimumab. These receptors were obtained from an adult with non-small cell lung cancer. CDR3s include the opening cysteine and the closing phenylalanine or tryptophan. D genes are given only for firm matches. Clone size is not always given. Where it is, it says once, few, many or a class for expanded clones.

>-|TRBJ2-6|14|few|TRBV19
TGTGCCAGTAGTATCCTTGCTGGGGCCAACGTCCTGACTTTC
CASSILAGANVLTF
>-|TRBJ2-4|14|few|TRBV15
TGTGCCACCAGCGTACCGGGGGGCGCAAACATTCAGTACTTC
CATSVPGGANIQYF
>-|TRBJ1-1|14|-|TRBV9
TGTGCCAGCAGCGCCAACGGGGGGAACACTGAAGCTTTCTTT
CASSANGGNTEAFF
>TRBD1|TRBJ2-6|17|-|TRBV28
TGTGCCAGCAGTGCTCCGGGACAGTTCTCTGGGGCCAACGTCCTGACTTTC
CASSAPGQFSGANVLTF
>-|TRBJ2-7|11|-|TRBV25-1
TGTGCCAGCGGGACGGCCTACGAGCAGTACTTC
CASGTAYEQYF
>-|TRBJ2-1|10|-|TRBV2
TGTGCCAGCGACAACAATGAGCAGTTCTTC
CASDNNEQFF
>-|TRBJ1-3|14|-|TRBV4-2
TGTGCCAGCAGCCAAGAAAAGTCTGGAAACACCATATATTTT
CASSQEKSGNTIYF
>-|TRBJ2-2|15|few|TRBV5-4
TGTGCCAGCAGCCTGGACAGTTCGAACACCGGGGAGCTGTTTTTT
CASSLDSSNTGELFF
>-|TRBJ1-1|16|-|TRBV18
TGTGCCAGCTCCCCCGCCAATTTAATAGTGAACACTGAAGCTTTCTTT
CASSPANLIVNTEAFF
>TRBD1|TRBJ2-3|17|-|TRBV5-1
TGCGCCAGCAGCCCCAGGTGGGACAGGAGTTTCACAGATACGCAGTATTTT
CASSPRWDRSFTDTQYF
>TRBD1|TRBJ2-1|14|few|TRBV7-9
TGTGCCAGCAGCTTATCCGTACAGGGGCATGAGCAGTTCTTC
CASSLSVQGHEQFF
>TRBD1|TRBJ1-5|15|-|TRBV19
TGTGCCAGTAGTATAAGGACAGGGAGTAATCAGCCCCAGCATTTT
CASSIRTGSNQPQHF
>-|TRBJ1-1|13|-|TRBV18
TGTGCCAGCTCACCACTCAGACACACTGAAGCTTTCTTT
CASSPLRHTEAFF
>TRBD1|TRBJ2-2|15|-|TRBV15
TGTGCCACCAGCAGAGGCGCAACAGGGGGCGGGGAGCTGTTTTTT
CATSRGATGGGELFF
>-|TRBJ1-1|13|few|TRBV5-6
TGTGCCAGCAGCTTCGGAGGGGCCACTGAAGCTTTCTTT
CASSFGGATEAFF
>-|TRBJ1-1|14|-|TRBV5-4
TGTGCCAGCAGCTTAATGCTCAGTGGCACTGAAGCTTTCTTT
CASSLMLSGTEAFF
>-|TRBJ1-2|15|-|TRBV19
TGTGCCAGTAGTATAGGAGGCCGGATGAACTATGGCTACACCTTC
CASSIGGRMNYGYTF
>TRBD2|TRBJ2-3|16|-|TRBV19
TGTGCCAGTAGTATACTACTAGCGGGGGGCACAGATACGCAGTATTTT
CASSILLAGGTDTQYF
>-|TRBJ2-3|14|-|TRBV28
TGTGCCAGCAAAGAAAACTTTTGGGGGGATACGCAGTATTTT
CASKENFWGDTQYF
>-|TRBJ2-3|16|few|TRBV9
TGTGCCAGCAGCGTGGGGCGGGCAGGGGGGGCAGATACGCAGTATTTT
CASSVGRAGGADTQYF
>-|TRBJ1-2|15|-|TRBV15
TGTGCCACCAGCAGAGATCGGGGCCCGGACAGCCTCTACACCTTC
CATSRDRGPDSLYTF
>TRBD2|TRBJ2-7|16|few|TRBV5-4
TGTGCCAGCAGCTCCCTCACTAGCGGGGGATCCTACGAGCAGTACTTC
CASSSLTSGGSYEQYF
>-|TRBJ1-5|14|-|TRBV4-2
TGTGCCAGCAGCCAAGATGCCGGGAATCAGCCCCAGCATTTT
CASSQDAGNQPQHF
>-|TRBJ1-5|12|-|TRBV29-1
TGCAGCACCCAGGGTGAGAATCAGCCCCAGCATTTT
CSTQGENQPQHF
>-|TRBJ1-2|16|once|TRBV6-6
TGTGCCAGCGGCGGGCAGGGCCCAAGTAGGCACTATGGCTACACCTTC
CASGGQGPSRHYGYTF
>-|TRBJ1-2|13|-|TRBV7-9
TGTGCCAGCAGCTTGGGGCCTAACTATGGCTACACCTTC
CASSLGPNYGYTF
>-|TRBJ2-4|15|-|TRBV6-1
TGTGCCAGCAGTCGAGGTCCGGTTGACAAAAACATTCAGTACTTC
CASSRGPVDKNIQYF
>-|TRBJ1-1|13|-|TRBV6-1
TGTGCCAGCAGGGGGATAGGGAACACTGAAGCTTTCTTT
CASRGIGNTEAFF
>TRBD1|TRBJ1-1|14|few|TRBV7-3
TGTGCCAGCAGTTCACAGGGGGCATTCCAACAAGCTTTCTTT
CASSSQGAFQQAFF
>-|TRBJ2-1|15|-|TRBV9
TGTGCCAGCAGCGTAGGGCAGGGGAACTACAATGAGCAGTTCTTC
CASSVGQGNYNEQFF
>-|TRBJ2-3|15|-|TRBV11-3
TGTGCCAGCAGCTTAGATCAGAGCGCGGGTAGTACGCAGTATTTT
CASSLDQSAGSTQYF
>TRBD1|TRBJ2-2|14|-|TRBV7-3
TGTGCCAGCAGCTTCGGGACAGACACCGGGGAGCTGTTTTTT
CASSFGTDTGELFF
>-|TRBJ1-2|16|-|TRBV5-1
TGCGCCAGCTCCCCCTCGGTCGGGGCGATAAACTATGGCTACACCTTC
CASSPSVGAINYGYTF
>-|TRBJ1-5|13|-|TRBV4-1
TGCGCCAGCAGCCAAGATCGCGATCAGCCCCAGCATTTT
CASSQDRDQPQHF
>TRBD1|TRBJ2-7|20|once|TRBV7-6
TGTGCCAGCAGCTTAAATCTCCCGGGACAGGCAATATTCACCTCCTACGAGCAGTACTTC
CASSLNLPGQAIFTSYEQYF